This entry lists 2 T cell receptor beta chains sequenced from one sample in a study of T cells in localized non-small cell lung cancer. Libraries were prepared by immunoSEQ multiplex PCR; TCRdb keeps only in-frame clonotypes and omits some of them. Of 26,000 or so clones detected, about 85% appear once; the ten largest clones hold roughly 13%. Sequenced material: peripheral blood, taken before any cancer treatment. The receptors derive from a female donor aged 60 or older with stage II squamous cell lung carcinoma.

V usage is TRBV7-6 and J usage is TRBJ2-5; D uncertain. Germline loops: CDR1 SGHVS, CDR2 FNYEAQ. With 1 base removed from V and 2 bases from J, the gap between germline ends came to 11 bases. This CDR3 region has 15 residues. CDR3 protein: CASSLEIGFQETQYF. As DNA, the CDR3 is TGTGCCAGCAGCTTAGAAATTGGCTTTCAAGAGACCCAGTACTTC. The variable domain in full, with the rest retrieved from reference TRBV7-6 and TRBJ2-5, is GAGVSQSPRYKVTKRGQDVALRCDPISGHVSLYWYRQALGQGPEFLTYFNYEAQQDKSGLPNDRFSAERPEGSISTLTIQRTEQRDSAMYRCASSLEIGFQETQYFGPGTRLLVL.

This clone came up a few times. The chain is built from TRBV2 and TRBJ1-2, with a tentative D call TRBD1 (5 bases). Germline V gene sequence: CDR1 SNHLY, CDR2 FYNNEI. Deletions cut 3 bases from V and 4 bases from J, with 9 bases between. The CDR3 totals 13 residues. This CDR3 is CASSEGRIYGYTF. The CDR3 nucleotides read TGTGCCAGCAGTGAGGGACGGATCTATGGCTACACCTTC.